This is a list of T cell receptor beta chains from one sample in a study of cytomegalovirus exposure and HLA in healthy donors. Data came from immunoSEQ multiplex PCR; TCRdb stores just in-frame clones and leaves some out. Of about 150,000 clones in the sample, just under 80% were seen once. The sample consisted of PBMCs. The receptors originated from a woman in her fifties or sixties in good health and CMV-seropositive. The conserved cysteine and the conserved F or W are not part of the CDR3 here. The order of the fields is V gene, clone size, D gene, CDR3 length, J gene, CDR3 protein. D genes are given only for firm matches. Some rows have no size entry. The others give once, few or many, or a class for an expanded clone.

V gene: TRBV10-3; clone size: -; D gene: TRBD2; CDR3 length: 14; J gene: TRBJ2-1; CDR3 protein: AISATSGGWGNEQF
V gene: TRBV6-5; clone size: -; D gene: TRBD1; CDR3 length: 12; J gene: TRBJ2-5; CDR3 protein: ASSRPTGIETQY
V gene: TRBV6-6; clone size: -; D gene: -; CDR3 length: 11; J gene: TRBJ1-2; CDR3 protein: ASSSRDNYGYT
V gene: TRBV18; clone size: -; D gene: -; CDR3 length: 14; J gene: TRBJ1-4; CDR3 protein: ASSPITAASNEKLF
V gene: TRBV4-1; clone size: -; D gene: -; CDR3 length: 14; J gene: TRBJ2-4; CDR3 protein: ASSQARGRDRNIQY
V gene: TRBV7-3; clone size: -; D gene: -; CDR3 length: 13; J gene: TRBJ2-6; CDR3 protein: ASSLRGAGANVLT
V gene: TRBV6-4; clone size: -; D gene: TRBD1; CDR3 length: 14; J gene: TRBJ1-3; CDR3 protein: ASSFSGTGTGNTIY
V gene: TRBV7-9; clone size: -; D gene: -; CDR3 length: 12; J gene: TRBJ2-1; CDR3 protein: ASSLRDNPNGQF
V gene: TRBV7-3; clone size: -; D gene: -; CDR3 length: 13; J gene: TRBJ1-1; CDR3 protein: ASSLDGGMNTEAF
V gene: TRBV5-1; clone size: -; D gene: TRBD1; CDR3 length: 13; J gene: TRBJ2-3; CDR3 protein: ASSSRDRATDTQY
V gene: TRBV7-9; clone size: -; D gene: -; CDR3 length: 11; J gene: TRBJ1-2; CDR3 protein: SSSPGQFSDYT
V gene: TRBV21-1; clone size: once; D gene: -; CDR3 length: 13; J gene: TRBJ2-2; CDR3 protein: ASSKGGGRAGELF
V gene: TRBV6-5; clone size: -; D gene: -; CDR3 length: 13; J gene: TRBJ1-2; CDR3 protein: ASSPPDSSNYGYT
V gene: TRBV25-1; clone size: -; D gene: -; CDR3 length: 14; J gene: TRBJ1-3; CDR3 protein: ASSGSTRSSGNTIY
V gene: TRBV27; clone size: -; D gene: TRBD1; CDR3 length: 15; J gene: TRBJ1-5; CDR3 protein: ASSLKYPGQGPQPQH
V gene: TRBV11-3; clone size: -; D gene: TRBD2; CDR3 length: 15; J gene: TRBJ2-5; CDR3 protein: ASSSRSSGGLGETQY
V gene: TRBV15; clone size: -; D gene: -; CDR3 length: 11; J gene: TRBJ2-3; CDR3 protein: ATSRGGTDTQY
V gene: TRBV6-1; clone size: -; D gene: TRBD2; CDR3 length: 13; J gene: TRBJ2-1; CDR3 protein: ASTSMGGRSDEQF
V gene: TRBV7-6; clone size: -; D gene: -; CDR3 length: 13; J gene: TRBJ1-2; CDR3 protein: ASSLTVRGTHGYT
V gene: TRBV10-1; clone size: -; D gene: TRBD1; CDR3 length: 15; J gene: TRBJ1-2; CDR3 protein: ALIFRDRDRPGHGYT
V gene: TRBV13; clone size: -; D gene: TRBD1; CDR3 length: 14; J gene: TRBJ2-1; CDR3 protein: ASSLALDRLYNEQF
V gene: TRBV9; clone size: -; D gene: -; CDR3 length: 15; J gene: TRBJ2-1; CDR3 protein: ASSASPRGGINNEQF
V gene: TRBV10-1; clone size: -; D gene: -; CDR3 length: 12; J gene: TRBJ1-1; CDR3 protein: ASSESESNTEAF
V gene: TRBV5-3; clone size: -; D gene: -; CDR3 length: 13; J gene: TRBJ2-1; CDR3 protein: ARSRGKSSYNEQF
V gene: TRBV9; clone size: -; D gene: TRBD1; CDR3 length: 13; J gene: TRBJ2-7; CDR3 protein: ASSVLGTAYYEQY
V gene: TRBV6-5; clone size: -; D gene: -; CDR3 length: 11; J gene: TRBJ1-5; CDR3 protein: ASSYAVNQPQH
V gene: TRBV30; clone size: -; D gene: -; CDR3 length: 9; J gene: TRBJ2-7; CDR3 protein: AFMRAYEQY
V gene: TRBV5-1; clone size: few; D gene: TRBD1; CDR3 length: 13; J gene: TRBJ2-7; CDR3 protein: ASSLEYGRGPEQY
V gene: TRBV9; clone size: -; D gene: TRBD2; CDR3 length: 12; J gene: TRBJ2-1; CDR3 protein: ASNLAGDHNEQF
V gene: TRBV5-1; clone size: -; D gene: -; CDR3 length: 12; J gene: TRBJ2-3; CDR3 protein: ASSLDRGTDTQY
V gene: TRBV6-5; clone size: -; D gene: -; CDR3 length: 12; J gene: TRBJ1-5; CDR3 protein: ASTSAVGNQPQH
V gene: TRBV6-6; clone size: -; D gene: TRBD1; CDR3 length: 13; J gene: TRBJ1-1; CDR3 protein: ASSDGDRGPTEAF
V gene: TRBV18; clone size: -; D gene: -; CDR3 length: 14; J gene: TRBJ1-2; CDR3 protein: ASSPTTGQANYGYT
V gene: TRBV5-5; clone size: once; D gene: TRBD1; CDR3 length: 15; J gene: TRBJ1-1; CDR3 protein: ASSLVQGAWMNTEAF
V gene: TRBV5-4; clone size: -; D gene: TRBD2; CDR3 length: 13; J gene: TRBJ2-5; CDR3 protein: ASSLARGGGETQY
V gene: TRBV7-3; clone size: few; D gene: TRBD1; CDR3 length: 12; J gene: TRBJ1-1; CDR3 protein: ASSSTGGNTEAF
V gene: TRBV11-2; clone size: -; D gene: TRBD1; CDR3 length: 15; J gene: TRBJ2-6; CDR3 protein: ASSRRTGSSGANVLT
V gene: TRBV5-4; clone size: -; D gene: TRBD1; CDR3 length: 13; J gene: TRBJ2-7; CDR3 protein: ASSLSRDRGYEQY
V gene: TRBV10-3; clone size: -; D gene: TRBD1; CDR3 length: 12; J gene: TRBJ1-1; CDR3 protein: AITKRQGSTEAF
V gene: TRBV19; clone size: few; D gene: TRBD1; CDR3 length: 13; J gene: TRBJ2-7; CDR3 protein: ASSMYRGVSHEQY